Below, 13 T cell receptor beta chains from the same sample are listed, as sequenced in a study of Ad26.COV2.S vaccination and SARS-CoV-2 variants (dated by TCRdb to the early 2020s). Library construction relied on the immunoSEQ multiplex PCR assay. TCRdb stores this immuneACCESS table with in-frame sequences only. Part of the clones is absent; in the studies checked, under half of the shortfall reflects unresolved V genes, and no reason is known for the rest. The sample table contains hundreds of thousands of clones; only one count was recorded for approximately 89% of them. The ten most abundant clones make up 2.5% of the sample. In light of the paper, this sample's treatment or condition label describes: about 20 received Ad26.COV2.S at low or high dose, single or two shots; a few received placebo; per-sample allocation not given. For vaccine and placebo recipients, repertoires were sequenced using samples collected on day 63 after the first injection.

The sequenced sample was peripheral blood, obtained in a trial of Ad26.COV2.S vaccine versus placebo. Receptor source: a person aged 18 to 59 who received the Ad26.COV2.S COVID-19 vaccine or a placebo.

The rearrangement uses TRBV9 and TRBJ1-1; tentatively, D is TRBD1 (5 bases). This CDR3 has 15 amino acids. Trimming took off 0 bases at V and 1 base at J, with 10 bases between the two ends. The V gene's germline CDR1 is SGDLS and CDR2 YYNGEE. The DNA of the CDR3 is TGTGCCAGCAGCGTAGTCGGGACCGAGAACACTGAAGCTTTCTTT. It encodes CASSVVGTENTEAFF.

The chain is built from TRBV6-1 and TRBJ1-3, with D perhaps matching TRBD1 (5 bases). The CDR3 is 16 residues long. Germline CDR1 and CDR2: MNHNS and SASEGT. V was trimmed by 1 base and J by 0 bases, leaving 10 bases between them. The chain's CDR3 is CASSEGGPISGNTIYF. CDR3 sequence (DNA): TGTGCCAGCAGTGAAGGGGGACCAATCTCTGGAAACACCATATATTTT.

The CDR3 loop is CASSVAGDSTDTQYF. CDR3 nucleotides: TGTGCCAGCAGTGTAGCGGGAGATTCAACAGATACGCAGTATTTT. The chain joins TRBV28 to TRBJ2-3; 9 bases match TRBD2. The germline V gene has CDR1 MDHEN and CDR2 SYDVKM. The CDR3 has 15 amino acids. J was trimmed by 3 bases and V by 5 bases; bases with no gene match: 6.

The genes are TRBV11-2 and TRBJ2-7, with 7 nucleotides matching TRBD1. The CDR3 loop spans 17 amino acids. Germline V lookup: CDR1 SGHAT, CDR2 FQNNGV. The V gene end was trimmed by 5 bases and the J gene end by 3 bases; junction bases not matched to a gene: 16. For the CDR3, the DNA is TGTGCCAGCAGCCCTGGGGGACGGGGCAGGGGGTTCTACGAGCAGTACTTC. Its translation is CASSPGGRGRGFYEQYF.

In this sample, this clone turned up a few times. V usage is TRBV6-2 or TRBV6-3 and J usage is TRBJ1-6; D perhaps matches TRBD1 (6 bases). The ends were cut back, 6 bases at V and 7 bases at J, with 19 bases in the middle. Looked up from germline, CDR1 is MNHEY and CDR2 is SVGEGT. The CDR3 totals 16 residues. The CDR3 loop is CASSNPIGGRNSPLHF. DNA for the CDR3: TGTGCCAGCAGCAACCCGATCGGGGGCCGAAATTCACCCCTCCACTTT.

The V and J genes are TRBV2 and TRBJ2-1, with TRBD2 as a possible D gene (7 bases). Germline CDR1 and CDR2: SNHLY and FYNNEI. The germline V and J ends were trimmed by 7 bases and 0 bases, with 16 bases remaining between them. The CDR3 loop spans 16 amino acids. The CDR3 protein is CASIRGGVISYNEQFF. CDR3 bases: TGTGCCAGCATAAGGGGGGGGGTCATCTCCTACAATGAGCAGTTCTTC.

The genes are TRBV29-1 and TRBJ2-1, with D possibly TRBD2 on 5 matching bases. V lost 6 bases and J lost 10, with 22 bases in between. From germline, CDR1 is SQVTM and CDR2 ANQGSEA. The CDR3 is made up of 14 amino acids. The chain's CDR3 is CSVEGKEVYGEQFF. The CDR3 nucleotides read TGCAGCGTAGAGGGCAAAGAGGTATATGGGGAGCAGTTCTTC.

V and J are TRBV2 and TRBJ2-3; D gene uncertain. V gave up 2 bases and J gave up 9 bases, with 6 bases separating them. Germline assignment: CDR1 SNHLY and CDR2 FYNNEI. The CDR3 has 11 amino acids. The CDR3 DNA sequence: TGTGCCAGCAGTGAATCGGCCACGCAGTATTTT. This codes for CASSESATQYF.

This chain connects TRBV7-8 to TRBJ1-2, with D possibly being TRBD1 (5 bases). This CDR3 contains 14 residues. Deletions cut 6 bases from V and 2 bases from J, with 13 bases between. Germline loops: CDR1 SGHVS, CDR2 FQNEAQ. CDR3 coding DNA: TGTGCCAGCAGTCGGGACTTACCGAACTATGGCTACACCTTC. It is translated as CASSRDLPNYGYTF.

This clone came up once. V usage is TRBV10-3 and J usage is TRBJ2-7; 8 bases agree with TRBD1. With V trimmed by 3 bases and J by 0 bases, 1 base remained unmatched. This CDR3 is 14 amino acids long. Germline CDR1 ENHRY, CDR2 SYGVKD. The CDR3 sequence is CAISEGTGSYEQYV. DNA of the CDR3: TGTGCCATCAGTGAAGGGACAGGCTCCTACGAGCAGTACGTC.

The CDR3 DNA is TGTGCCAGCAGCCCGGGGGCAGATACGCAGTATTTT. Protein product: CASSPGADTQYF. The gene calls are TRBV2 and TRBJ2-3; TRBD2 is a possible D gene (6 bases). There are 12 residues in the CDR3. Trimming shortened V by 6 bases and J by 4 bases, and 8 bases separated the two germline ends. Germline CDR1 and CDR2: SNHLY and FYNNEI.

The chain uses TRBV9 and TRBJ2-2; 9 bases are shared with TRBD2. CDR3 length equals 16 residues. Germline CDR1 reads SGDLS; CDR2 reads YYNGEE. The V segment lost 2 bases and the J segment 2 bases; nucleotides outside the gene matches: 4. CDR3 region: CASSVSGSVNTGELFF. The CDR3 DNA follows: TGTGCCAGCAGCGTTAGCGGGAGTGTAAACACCGGGGAGCTGTTTTTT.

The rearrangement joins TRBV27 to TRBJ1-5, with TRBD1 as a possible D gene (6 bases). Germline V gene sequence: CDR1 MNHEY, CDR2 SMNVEV (reference sequence). Trimming took 5 bases from V and 3 from J, leaving 14 bases between them. The CDR3 runs 15 residues. In DNA, the CDR3 is TGTGCCAGCAGTCCGATCTGGGACACCAATCAGCCCCAGCATTTT. Its translation is CASSPIWDTNQPQHF.